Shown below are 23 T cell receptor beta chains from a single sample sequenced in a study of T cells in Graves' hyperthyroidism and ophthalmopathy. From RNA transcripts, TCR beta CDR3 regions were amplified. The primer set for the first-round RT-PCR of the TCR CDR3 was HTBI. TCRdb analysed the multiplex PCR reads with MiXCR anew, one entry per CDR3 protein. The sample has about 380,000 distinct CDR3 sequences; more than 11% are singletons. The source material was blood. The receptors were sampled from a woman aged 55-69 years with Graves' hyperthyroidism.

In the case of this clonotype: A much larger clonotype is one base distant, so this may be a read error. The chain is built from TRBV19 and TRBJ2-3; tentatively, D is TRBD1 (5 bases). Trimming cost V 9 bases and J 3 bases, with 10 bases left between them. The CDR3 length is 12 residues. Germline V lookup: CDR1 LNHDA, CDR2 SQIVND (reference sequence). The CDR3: CASRDPTDTQYF. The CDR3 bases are TGTGCCAGCAGGGATCCAACAGATACGCAGTATTTT.

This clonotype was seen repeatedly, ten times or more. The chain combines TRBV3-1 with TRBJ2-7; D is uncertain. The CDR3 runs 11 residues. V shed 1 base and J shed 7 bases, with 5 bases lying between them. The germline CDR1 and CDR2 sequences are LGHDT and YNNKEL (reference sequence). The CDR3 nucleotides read TGTGCCAGCAGCCAAGGGGCAGAGCAGTACTTC. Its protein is CASSQGAEQYF.

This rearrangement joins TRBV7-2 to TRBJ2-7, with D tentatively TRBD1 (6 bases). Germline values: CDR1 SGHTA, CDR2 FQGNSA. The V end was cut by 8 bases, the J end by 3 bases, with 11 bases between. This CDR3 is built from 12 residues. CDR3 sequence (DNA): TGTGCCAGCGGCCACAGGGTCTACGAGCAGTACTTC. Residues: CASGHRVYEQYF. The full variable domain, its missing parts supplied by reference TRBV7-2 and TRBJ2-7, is GAGVSQSPSNKVTEKGKDVELRCDPISGHTALYWYRQSLGQGLEFLIYFQGNSAPDKSGLPSDRFSAERTGGSVSTLTIQRTQQEDSAVYLCASGHRVYEQYFGPGTRLTVT.

CDR3 protein: CATSSDPTSTEQYF. CDR3 sequence (DNA): TGTGCCACCAGCAGCGATCCGACTAGTACCGAGCAGTACTTC. The chain combines TRBV15 with TRBJ2-7; D is perhaps TRBD2 (6 bases). This CDR3 comprises 14 residues. The V gene's germline CDR1 is LNHNV and CDR2 YYDKDF (reference sequence). V was clipped by 3 bases and J by 6 bases, with 15 bases between them.

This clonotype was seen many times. The CDR3 nucleotides are TGCAGTGCTAGATGGTGGTCTAGGGGGCAAGAGACCCAGTACTTC. Amino acid sequence: CSARWWSRGQETQYF. V gene TRBV20-1 combines with J gene TRBJ2-5, with D possibly TRBD1 on 6 matching bases. Trimming left V 2 bases short and J 2 bases short, with 15 bases between. The V gene's germline CDR1 is DFQATT and CDR2 SNEGSKA (reference sequence). CDR3 length: 15 residues.

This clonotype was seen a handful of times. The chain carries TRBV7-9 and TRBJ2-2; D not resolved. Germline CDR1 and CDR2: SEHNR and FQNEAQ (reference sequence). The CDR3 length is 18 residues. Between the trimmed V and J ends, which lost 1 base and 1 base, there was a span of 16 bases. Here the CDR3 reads CASSLEEIGRVNTGELFF. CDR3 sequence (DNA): TGTGCCAGCAGCTTAGAAGAAATAGGGCGTGTGAACACCGGGGAGCTGTTTTTT.

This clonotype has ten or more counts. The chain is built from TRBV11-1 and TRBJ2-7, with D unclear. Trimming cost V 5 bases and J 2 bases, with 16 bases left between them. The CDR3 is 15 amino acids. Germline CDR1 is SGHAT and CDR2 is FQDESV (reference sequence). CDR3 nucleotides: TGTGCCAGCAGCCAAGTCGGTACCAAGCCCTACGAGCAGTACTTC. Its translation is CASSQVGTKPYEQYF.

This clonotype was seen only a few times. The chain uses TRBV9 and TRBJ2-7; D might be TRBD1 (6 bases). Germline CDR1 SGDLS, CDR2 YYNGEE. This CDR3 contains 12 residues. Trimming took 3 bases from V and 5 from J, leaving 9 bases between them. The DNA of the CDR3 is TGTGCCAGCAGCGCCCAGGGGAACGAGCAGTACTTC. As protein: CASSAQGNEQYF. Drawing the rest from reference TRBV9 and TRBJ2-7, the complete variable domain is DSGVTQTPKHLITATGQRVTLRCSPRSGDLSVYWYQQSLDQGLQFLIQYYNGEERAKGNILERFSAQQFPDLHSELNLSSLELGDSALYFCASSAQGNEQYFGPGTRLTVT.

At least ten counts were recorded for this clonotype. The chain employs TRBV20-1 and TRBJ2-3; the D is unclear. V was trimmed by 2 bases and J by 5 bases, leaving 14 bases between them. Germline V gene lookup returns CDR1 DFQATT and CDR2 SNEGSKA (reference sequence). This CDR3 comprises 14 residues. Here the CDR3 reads CSARRLDLGDTQYF. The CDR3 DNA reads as TGCAGTGCTAGAAGACTTGACTTGGGAGATACGCAGTATTTT.

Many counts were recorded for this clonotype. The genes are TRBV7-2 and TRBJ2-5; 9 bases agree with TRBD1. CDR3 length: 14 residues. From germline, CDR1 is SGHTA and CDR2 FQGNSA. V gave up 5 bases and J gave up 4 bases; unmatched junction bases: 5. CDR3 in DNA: TGTGCCAGCAGCGCCACAGGGGGCCCAGAGACCCAGTACTTC. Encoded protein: CASSATGGPETQYF.

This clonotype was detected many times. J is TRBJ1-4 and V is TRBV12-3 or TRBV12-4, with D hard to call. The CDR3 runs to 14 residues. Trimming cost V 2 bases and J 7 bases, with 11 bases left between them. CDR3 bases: TGTGCCAGCAGTTTATCCCTAACGGCTGAAAAACTGTTTTTT. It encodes CASSLSLTAEKLFF.

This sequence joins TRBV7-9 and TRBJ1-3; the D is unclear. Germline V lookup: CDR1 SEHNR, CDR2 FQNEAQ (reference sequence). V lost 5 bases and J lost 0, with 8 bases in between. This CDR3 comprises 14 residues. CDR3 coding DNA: TGTGCCAGCAGCCGACTCAGCTCTGGAAACACCATATATTTT. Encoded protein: CASSRLSSGNTIYF.

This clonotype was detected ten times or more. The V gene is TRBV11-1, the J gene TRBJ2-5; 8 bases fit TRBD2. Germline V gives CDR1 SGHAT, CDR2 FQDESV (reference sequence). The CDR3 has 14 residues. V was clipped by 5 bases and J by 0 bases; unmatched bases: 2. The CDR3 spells CASSVLADQETQYF. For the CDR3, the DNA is TGTGCCAGCAGCGTACTAGCGGACCAAGAGACCCAGTACTTC.

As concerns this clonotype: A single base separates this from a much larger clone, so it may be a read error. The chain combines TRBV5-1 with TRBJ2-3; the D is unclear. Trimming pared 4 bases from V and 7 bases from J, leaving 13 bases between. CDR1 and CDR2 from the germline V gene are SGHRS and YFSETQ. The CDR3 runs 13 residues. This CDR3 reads CASSGFLGNTQYF. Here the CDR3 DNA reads TGCGCCAGCAGCGGCTTTTTAGGAAATACGCAGTATTTT.

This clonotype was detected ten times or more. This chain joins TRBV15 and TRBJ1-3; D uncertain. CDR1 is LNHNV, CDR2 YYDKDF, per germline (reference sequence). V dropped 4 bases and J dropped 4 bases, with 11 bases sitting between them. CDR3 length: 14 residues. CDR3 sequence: CATSTRVGGNTIYF. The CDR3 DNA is TGTGCCACCAGCACCCGGGTGGGAGGAAACACCATATATTTT.

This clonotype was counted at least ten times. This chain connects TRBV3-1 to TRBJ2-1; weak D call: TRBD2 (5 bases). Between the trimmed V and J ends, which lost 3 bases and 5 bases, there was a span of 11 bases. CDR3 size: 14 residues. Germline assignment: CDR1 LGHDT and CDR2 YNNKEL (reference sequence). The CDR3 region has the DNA TGTGCCAGCAGCCAGGCTAGCACGGACAATGAGCAGTTCTTC. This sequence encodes CASSQASTDNEQFF.

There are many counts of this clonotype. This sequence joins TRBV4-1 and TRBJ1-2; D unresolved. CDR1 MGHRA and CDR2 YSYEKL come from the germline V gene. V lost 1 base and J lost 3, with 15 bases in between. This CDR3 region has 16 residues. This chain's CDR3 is CASSQGEWASDYGYTF. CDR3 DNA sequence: TGCGCCAGCAGCCAAGGGGAGTGGGCTTCCGACTATGGCTACACCTTC.

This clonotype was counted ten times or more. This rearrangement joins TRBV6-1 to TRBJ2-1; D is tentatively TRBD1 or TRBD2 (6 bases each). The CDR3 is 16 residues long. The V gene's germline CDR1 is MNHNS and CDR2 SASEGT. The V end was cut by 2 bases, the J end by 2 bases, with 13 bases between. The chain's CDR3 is CASSEMGASAYNEQFF. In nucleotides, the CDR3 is TGTGCCAGCAGTGAAATGGGGGCTAGCGCCTACAATGAGCAGTTCTTC.

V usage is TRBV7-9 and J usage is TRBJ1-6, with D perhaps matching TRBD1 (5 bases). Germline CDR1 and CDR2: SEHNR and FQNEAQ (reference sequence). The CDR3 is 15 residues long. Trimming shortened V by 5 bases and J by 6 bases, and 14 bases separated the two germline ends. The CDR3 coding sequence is TGTGCCAGCAGCCCGTTTGTGGGGGGTAATTCACCCCTCCACTTT. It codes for CASSPFVGGNSPLHF.

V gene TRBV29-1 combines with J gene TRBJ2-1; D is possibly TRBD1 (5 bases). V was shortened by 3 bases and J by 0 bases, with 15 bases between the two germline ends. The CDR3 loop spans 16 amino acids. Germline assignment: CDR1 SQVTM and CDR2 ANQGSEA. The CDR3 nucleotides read TGCAGCGTTGAGGATGGGGCGGCCCCCTCCTACAATGAGCAGTTCTTC. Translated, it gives CSVEDGAAPSYNEQFF.

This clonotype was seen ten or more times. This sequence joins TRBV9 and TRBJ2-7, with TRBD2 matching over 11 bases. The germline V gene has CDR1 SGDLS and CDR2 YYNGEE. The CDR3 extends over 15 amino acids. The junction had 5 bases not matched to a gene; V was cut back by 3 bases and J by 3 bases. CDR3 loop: CASSATGTSGYEQYF. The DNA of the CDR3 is TGTGCCAGCAGCGCCACCGGGACTAGCGGCTACGAGCAGTACTTC.

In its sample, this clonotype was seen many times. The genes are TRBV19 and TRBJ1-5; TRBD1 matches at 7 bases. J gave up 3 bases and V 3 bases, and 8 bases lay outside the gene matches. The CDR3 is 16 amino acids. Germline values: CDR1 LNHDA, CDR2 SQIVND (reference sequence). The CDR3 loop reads CASSMARGTLNQPQHF. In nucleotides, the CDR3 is TGTGCCAGTAGTATGGCCAGGGGGACCCTCAATCAGCCCCAGCATTTT. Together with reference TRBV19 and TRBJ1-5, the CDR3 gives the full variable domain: DGGITQSPKYLFRKEGQNVTLSCEQNLNHDAMYWYRQDPGQGLRLIYYSQIVNDFQKGDIAEGYSVSREKKESFPLTVTSAQKNPTAFYLCASSMARGTLNQPQHFGDGTRLSIL.

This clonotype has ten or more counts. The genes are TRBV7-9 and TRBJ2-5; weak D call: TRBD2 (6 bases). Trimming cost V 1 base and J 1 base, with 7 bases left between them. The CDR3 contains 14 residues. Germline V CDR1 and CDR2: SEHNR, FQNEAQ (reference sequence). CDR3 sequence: CASSLGDFQETQYF. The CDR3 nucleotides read TGTGCCAGCAGCTTAGGGGACTTCCAAGAGACCCAGTACTTC. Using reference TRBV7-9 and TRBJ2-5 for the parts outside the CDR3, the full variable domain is DTGVSQNPRHKITKRGQNVTFRCDPISEHNRLYWYRQTLGQGPEFLTYFQNEAQLEKSRLLSDRFSAERPKGSFSTLEIQRTEQGDSAMYLCASSLGDFQETQYFGPGTRLLVL.